The sequence of this TCR beta chain was determined in a study of OX40 agonist ivuxolimab in advanced cancers. Study-wide results and limits: Expanded clones were, on average, more numerous among CD8+ T cells than CD4+.

Here immunoSEQ multiplex PCR was the method, and the copy in TCRdb shows in-frame clones only, minus some. The sample includes 49,000 or so clones, roughly nine tenths of them seen just once. Per the germline V gene, CDR1 is MNHNS and CDR2 is SASEGT. Losses at the gene ends were 8 bases for V and 2 bases for J; bases not matched to a gene: 6. The CDR3 totals 14 residues. In the case of this clone: Its antigen is currently unknown.

Sequenced material: CD4+ or CD8+ T cells sorted from blood, taken in a trial of the OX40 agonist ivuxolimab. The chain links TRBV6-1 to TRBJ2-7, with 10 nucleotides matching TRBD1. The receptor's source is an adult with an advanced solid tumor such as melanoma, head and neck, liver or kidney cancer. CDR3: CASESGTGAYEQYF. For the CDR3, the DNA is TGTGCCAGCGAGTCCGGGACAGGGGCCTACGAGCAGTACTTC.